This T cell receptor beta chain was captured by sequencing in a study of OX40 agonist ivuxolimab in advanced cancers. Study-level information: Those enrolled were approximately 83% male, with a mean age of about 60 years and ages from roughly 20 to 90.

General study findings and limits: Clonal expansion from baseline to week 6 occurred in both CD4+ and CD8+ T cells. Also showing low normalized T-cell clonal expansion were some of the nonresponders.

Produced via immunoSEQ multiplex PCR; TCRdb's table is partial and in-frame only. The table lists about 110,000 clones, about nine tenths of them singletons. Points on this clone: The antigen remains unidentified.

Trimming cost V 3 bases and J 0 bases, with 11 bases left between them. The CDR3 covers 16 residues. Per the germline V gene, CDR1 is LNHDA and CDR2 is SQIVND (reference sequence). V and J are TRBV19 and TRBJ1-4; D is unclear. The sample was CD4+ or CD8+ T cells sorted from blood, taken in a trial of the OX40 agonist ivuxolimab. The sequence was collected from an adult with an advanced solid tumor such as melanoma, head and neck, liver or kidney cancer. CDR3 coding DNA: TGTGCCAGTAGTATTTCGATCACACCAACTAATGAAAAACTGTTTTTT. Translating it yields CASSISITPTNEKLFF.